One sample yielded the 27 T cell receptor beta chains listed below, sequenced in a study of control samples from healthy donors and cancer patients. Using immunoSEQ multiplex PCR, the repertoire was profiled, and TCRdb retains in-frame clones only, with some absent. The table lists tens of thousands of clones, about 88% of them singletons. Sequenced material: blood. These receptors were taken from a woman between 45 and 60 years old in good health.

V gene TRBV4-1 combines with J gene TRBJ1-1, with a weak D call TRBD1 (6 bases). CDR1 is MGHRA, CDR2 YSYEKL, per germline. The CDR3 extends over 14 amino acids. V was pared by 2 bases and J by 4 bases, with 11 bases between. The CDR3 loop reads CASSQWGGPTEAFF. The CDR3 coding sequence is TGCGCCAGCAGCCAATGGGGGGGGCCCACTGAAGCTTTCTTT.

CDR3 nucleotides: TGCGCCAGCAGCTTGGATCTGGCGGGGAGTACGCAGTATTTT. The encoded protein is CASSLDLAGSTQYF. This sequence joins TRBV5-1 and TRBJ2-3, with a weak D call TRBD2 (6 bases). This CDR3 region has 14 residues. Germline lookup yields CDR1 SGHRS and CDR2 YFSETQ. V was shortened by 0 bases and J by 8 bases, with 13 bases between the two germline ends.

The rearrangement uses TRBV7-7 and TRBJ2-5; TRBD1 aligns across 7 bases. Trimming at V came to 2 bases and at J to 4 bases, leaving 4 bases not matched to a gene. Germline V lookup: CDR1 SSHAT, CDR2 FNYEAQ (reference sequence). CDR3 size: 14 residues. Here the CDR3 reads CASSLTGARETQYF. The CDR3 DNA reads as TGTGCCAGCAGCTTAACAGGGGCTCGAGAGACCCAGTACTTC. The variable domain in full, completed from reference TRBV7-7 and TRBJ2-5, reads GAGVSQSPRYKVTKRGQDVTLRCDPISSHATLYWYQQALGQGPEFLTYFNYEAQPDKSGLPSDRFSAERPEGSISTLTIQRTEQRDSAMYRCASSLTGARETQYFGPGTRLLVL.

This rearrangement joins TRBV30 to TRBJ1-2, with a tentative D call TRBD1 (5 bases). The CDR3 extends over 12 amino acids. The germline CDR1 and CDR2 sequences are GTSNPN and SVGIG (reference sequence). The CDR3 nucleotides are TGTGCTGTCCAGGGCAGGGACTATGGCTACACCTTC. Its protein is CAVQGRDYGYTF.

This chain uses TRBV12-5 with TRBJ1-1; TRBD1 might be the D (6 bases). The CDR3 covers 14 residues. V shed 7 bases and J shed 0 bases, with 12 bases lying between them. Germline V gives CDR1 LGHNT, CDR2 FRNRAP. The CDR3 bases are TGTGCTAGTGCAGGGGTGGGAATGAACACTGAAGCTTTCTTT. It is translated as CASAGVGMNTEAFF. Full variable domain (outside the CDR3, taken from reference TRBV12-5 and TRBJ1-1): DARVTQTPRHKVTEMGQEVTMRCQPILGHNTVFWYRQTMMQGLELLAYFRNRAPLDDSGMPKDRFSAEMPDATLATLKIQPSEPRDSAVYFCASAGVGMNTEAFFGQGTRLTVV.

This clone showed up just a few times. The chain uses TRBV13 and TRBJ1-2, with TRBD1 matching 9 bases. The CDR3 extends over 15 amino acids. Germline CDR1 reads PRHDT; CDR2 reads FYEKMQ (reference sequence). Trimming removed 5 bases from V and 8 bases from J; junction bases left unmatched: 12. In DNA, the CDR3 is TGTGCCAGCAGCCGGGACAGGGCGGGATTGGGAGGCTACACCTTC. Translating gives CASSRDRAGLGGYTF.

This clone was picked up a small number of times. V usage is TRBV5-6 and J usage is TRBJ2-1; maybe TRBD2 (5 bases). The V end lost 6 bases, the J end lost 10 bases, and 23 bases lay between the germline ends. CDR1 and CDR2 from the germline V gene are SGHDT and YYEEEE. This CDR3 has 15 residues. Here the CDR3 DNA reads TGTGCCAGCATCACAAGACCCCGCTCGGAGGAGGAGCAGTTCTTC. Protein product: CASITRPRSEEEQFF.

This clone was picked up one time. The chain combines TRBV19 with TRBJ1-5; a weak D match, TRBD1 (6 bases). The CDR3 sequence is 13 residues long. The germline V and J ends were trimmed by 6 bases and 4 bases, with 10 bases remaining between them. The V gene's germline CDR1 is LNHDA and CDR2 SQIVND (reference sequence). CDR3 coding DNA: TGTGCCAGTAGGCTAGGACAGAATCAGCCCCAGCATTTT. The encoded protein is CASRLGQNQPQHF.

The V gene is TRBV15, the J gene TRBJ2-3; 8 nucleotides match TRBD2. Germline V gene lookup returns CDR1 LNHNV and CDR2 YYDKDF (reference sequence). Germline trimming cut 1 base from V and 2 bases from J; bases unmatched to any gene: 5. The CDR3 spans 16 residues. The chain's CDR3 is CATSRVAGGLTDTQYF. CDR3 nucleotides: TGTGCCACCAGCAGAGTGGCGGGGGGACTCACAGATACGCAGTATTTT.

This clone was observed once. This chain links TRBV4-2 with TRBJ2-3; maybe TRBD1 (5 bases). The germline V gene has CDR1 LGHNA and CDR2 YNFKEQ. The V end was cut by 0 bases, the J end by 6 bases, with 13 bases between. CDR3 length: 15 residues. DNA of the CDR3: TGTGCCAGCAGCCAAGAAAGGGGCCAGGTTGATACGCAGTATTTT. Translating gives CASSQERGQVDTQYF.

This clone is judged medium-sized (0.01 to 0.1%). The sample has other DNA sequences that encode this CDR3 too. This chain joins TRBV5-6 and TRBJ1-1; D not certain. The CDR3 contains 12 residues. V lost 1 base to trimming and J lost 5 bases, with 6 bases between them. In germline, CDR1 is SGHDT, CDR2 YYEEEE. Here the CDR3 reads CASSLRGTEAFF. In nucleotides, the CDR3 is TGTGCCAGCAGCTTGCGGGGTACTGAAGCTTTCTTT.

The CDR3 protein is CASAALAGWAEQFF. The CDR3 DNA reads as TGTGCCAGCGCCGCGCTAGCGGGGTGGGCTGAGCAGTTCTTC. V is TRBV6-5 and J is TRBJ2-1; 9 bases align to TRBD2. The J segment lost 9 bases and the V segment lost 8 bases, leaving 11 bases of the junction unmatched. CDR1 and CDR2 (germline): MNHEY, SVGAGI. The CDR3 consists of 14 residues.

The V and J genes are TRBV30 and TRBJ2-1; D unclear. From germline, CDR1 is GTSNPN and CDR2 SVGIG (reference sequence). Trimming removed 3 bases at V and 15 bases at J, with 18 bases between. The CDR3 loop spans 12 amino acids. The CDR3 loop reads CAWRLPLTPPFF. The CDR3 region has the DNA TGTGCCTGGAGGCTCCCTTTGACACCCCCGTTCTTC.

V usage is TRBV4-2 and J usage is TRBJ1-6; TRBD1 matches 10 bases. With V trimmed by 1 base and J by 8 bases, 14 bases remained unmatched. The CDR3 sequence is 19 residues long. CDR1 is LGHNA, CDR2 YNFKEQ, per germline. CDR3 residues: CASSQGDPAGTGADSPLHF. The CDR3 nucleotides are TGTGCCAGCAGCCAAGGTGATCCGGCCGGGACAGGGGCTGATTCACCCCTCCACTTT.

As DNA, the CDR3 is TGTGCCAGCTTGACAGATATGAACACTGAAGCTTTCTTT. Amino acid sequence: CASLTDMNTEAFF. This sequence joins TRBV18 and TRBJ1-1, with a possible D match to TRBD1 (5 bases). The CDR3 spans 13 residues. The V and J ends lost 7 bases and 0 bases respectively, with 9 bases between them. Germline assignment: CDR1 KGHSH and CDR2 LQKENI.

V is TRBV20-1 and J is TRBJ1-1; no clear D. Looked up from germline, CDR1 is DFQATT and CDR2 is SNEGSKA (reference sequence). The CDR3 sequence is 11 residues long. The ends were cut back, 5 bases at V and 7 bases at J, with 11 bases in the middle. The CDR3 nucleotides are TGCAGTGCTGCTCCCGACAATGAAGCTTTCTTT. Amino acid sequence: CSAAPDNEAFF.

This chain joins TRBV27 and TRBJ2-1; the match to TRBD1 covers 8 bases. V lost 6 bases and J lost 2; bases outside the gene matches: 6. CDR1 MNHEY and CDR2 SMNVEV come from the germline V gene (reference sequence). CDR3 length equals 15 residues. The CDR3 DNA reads TGTGCCAGCAGCTTCGACAGGGGAACCTACAATGAGCAGTTCTTC. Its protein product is CASSFDRGTYNEQFF.

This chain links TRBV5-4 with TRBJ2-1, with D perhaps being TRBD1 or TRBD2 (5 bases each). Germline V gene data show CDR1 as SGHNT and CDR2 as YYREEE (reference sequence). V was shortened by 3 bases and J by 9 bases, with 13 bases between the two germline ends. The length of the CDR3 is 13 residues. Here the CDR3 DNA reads TGTGCCAGCAGCTCTATAATGGGGACTGAGCAGTTCTTC. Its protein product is CASSSIMGTEQFF. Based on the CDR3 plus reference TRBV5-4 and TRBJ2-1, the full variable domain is ETGVTQSPTHLIKTRGQQVTLRCSSQSGHNTVSWYQQALGQGPQFIFQYYREEENGRGNFPPRFSGLQFPNYSSELNVNALELDDSALYLCASSSIMGTEQFFGPGTRLTVL.

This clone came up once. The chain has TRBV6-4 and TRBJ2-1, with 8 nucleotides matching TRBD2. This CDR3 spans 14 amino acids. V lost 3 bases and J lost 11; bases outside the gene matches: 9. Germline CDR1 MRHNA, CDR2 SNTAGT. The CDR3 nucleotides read TGTGCCAGCAGTGAGAGCGGGGGATCTTTTAAGCAGTTCTTC. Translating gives CASSESGGSFKQFF.

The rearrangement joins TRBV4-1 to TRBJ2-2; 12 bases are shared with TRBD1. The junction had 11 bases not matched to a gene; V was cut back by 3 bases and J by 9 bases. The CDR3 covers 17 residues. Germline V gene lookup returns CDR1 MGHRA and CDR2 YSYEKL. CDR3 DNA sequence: TGCGCCAGCAGCCAGCCGATTAGGGGACAGGGGGCAAGGGAGCTGTTTTTT. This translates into CASSQPIRGQGARELFF.

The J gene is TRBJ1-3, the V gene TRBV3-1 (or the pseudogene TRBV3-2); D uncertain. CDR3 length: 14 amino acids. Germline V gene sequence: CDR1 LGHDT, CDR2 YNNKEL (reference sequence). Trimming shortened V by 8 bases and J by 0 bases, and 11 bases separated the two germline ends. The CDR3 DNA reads TGTGCCAGCGGGAGACGCAACTCTGGAAACACCATATATTTT. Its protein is CASGRRNSGNTIYF.

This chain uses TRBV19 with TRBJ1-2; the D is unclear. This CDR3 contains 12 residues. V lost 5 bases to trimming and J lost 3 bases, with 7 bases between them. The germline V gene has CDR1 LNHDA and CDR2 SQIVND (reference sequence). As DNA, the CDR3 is TGTGCCAGTAGTCAGACCGACTATGGCTACACCTTC. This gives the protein CASSQTDYGYTF.

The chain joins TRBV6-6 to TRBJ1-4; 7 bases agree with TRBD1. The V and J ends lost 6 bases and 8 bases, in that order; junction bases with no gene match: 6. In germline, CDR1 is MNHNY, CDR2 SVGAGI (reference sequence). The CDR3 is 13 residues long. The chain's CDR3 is CASSANRGEKLFF. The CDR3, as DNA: TGTGCCAGCAGCGCTAACAGGGGAGAAAAACTGTTTTTT.

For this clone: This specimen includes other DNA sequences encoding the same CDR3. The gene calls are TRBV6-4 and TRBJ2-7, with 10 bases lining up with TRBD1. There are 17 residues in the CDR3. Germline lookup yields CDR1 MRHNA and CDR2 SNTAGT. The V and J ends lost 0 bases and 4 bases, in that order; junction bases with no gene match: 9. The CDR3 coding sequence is TGTGCCAGCAGTGACTCGAGGCGGGACAGGGGTTTTTACGAGCAGTACTTC. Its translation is CASSDSRRDRGFYEQYF.

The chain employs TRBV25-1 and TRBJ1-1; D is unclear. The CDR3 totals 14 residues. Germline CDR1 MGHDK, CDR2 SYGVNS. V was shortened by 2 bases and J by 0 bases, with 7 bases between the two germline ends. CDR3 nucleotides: TGTGCCAGCAGTGAAGGCAGTATGAACACTGAAGCTTTCTTT. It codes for CASSEGSMNTEAFF.

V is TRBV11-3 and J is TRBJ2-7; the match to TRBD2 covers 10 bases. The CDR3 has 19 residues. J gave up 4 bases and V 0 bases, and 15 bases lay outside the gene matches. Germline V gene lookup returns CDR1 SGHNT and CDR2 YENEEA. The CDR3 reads CASSLDSWLGGLAQYEQYF. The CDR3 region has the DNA TGTGCCAGCAGCTTAGATTCGTGGTTGGGGGGACTAGCGCAATACGAGCAGTACTTC.

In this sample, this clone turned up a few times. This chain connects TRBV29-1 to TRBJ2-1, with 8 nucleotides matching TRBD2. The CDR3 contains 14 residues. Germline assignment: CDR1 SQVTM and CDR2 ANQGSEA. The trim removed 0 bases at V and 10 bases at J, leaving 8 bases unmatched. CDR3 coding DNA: TGCAGCGTTGAAGACCCCGGGGGGGCTGGAGAGCAGTTCTTC. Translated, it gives CSVEDPGGAGEQFF.